This entry lists 30 T cell receptor beta chains sequenced from one sample in a study of blood T cell repertoires in COVID-19. This table comes from immunoSEQ multiplex PCR, and its TCRdb copy is limited to in-frame clones, with some not included. The sample has under 250,000 clones, roughly 80% seen once. Sequences were obtained from peripheral blood. The source of these receptors is a man older than 75 with acute or convalescent COVID-19.

The chain uses TRBV2 and TRBJ1-4; D call uncertain. This CDR3 contains 11 residues. The V end was cut by 5 bases, the J end by 10 bases, with 8 bases between. CDR1 and CDR2 from the germline V gene are SNHLY and FYNNEI. This CDR3 is CASSFSGKLFF. Written as DNA, the CDR3 is TGTGCCAGCAGTTTCTCGGGAAAACTGTTTTTT.

This clone has more than one count but fewer than ten. V is TRBV12-5 and J is TRBJ2-1; 8 bases match TRBD1. The J segment lost 0 bases and the V segment lost 5 bases, leaving 6 bases of the junction unmatched. This CDR3 contains 16 residues. Germline CDR1 LGHNT, CDR2 FRNRAP. The CDR3 is CASGRTGQSSYNEQFF. The CDR3 DNA reads TGTGCTAGTGGTCGGACAGGGCAGAGCTCCTACAATGAGCAGTTCTTC.

The J gene is TRBJ2-3, the V gene TRBV5-1, with 12 bases identical to TRBD2. The V gene's germline CDR1 is SGHRS and CDR2 YFSETQ. V dropped 3 bases and J dropped 4; count of bases not matched to a gene: 12. This CDR3 contains 18 residues. CDR3 sequence reads: CASSSPGLAGPRSDTQYF. CDR3 bases: TGCGCCAGCAGCTCGCCGGGACTAGCGGGTCCTCGCTCAGATACGCAGTATTTT.

J is TRBJ1-5 and V is TRBV6-1, with 10 bases identical to TRBD1. Germline loops: CDR1 MNHNS, CDR2 SASEGT. Germline trimming cut 4 bases from V and 4 bases from J; bases unmatched to any gene: 10. CDR3 length equals 17 residues. The CDR3 protein is CASSASGTGARNQPQHF. The CDR3 DNA sequence: TGTGCCAGCAGTGCCTCCGGGACAGGGGCTAGAAATCAGCCCCAGCATTTT.

The rearrangement links TRBV20-1 to TRBJ2-7, with 7 bases aligning to TRBD1. V shed 3 bases, J shed 3 bases, and the junction held 8 bases outside the gene matches. This CDR3 region has 14 residues. Germline V gene lookup returns CDR1 DFQATT and CDR2 SNEGSKA (reference sequence). The CDR3 sequence: CSASDTGAGYEQYF. In DNA form, the CDR3 reads TGCAGTGCTAGTGACACAGGGGCGGGCTACGAGCAGTACTTC.

This chain connects TRBV30 to TRBJ1-1; TRBD1 matches at 8 bases. The CDR3 has 13 amino acids. Germline V lookup: CDR1 GTSNPN, CDR2 SVGIG (reference sequence). Trimming removed 0 bases from V and 4 bases from J; junction bases left unmatched: 1. The CDR3 protein is CAWSVTGGTEAFF. CDR3 DNA: TGTGCCTGGAGTGTAACAGGGGGCACTGAAGCTTTCTTT.

As regards this clone: At the DNA level, this CDR3 is encoded by other sequences in the same sample as well. V usage is TRBV2 and J usage is TRBJ1-2, with TRBD1 identical over 8 bases. The germline V gene has CDR1 SNHLY and CDR2 FYNNEI. V trimming: 3 bases; J trimming: 4 bases; junction bases outside the gene matches: 1. CDR3 size: 13 residues. For the CDR3, the DNA is TGTGCCAGCAGTGATACAGGGGGCTATGGCTACACCTTC. Protein: CASSDTGGYGYTF.

The V and J genes are TRBV5-1 and TRBJ2-1; D is unresolved. The CDR3 extends over 13 amino acids. Germline V gives CDR1 SGHRS, CDR2 YFSETQ. V gave up 0 bases and J gave up 6 bases, with 7 bases separating them. The CDR3 reads CASSLVRGNEQFF. The DNA for the CDR3 is TGCGCCAGCAGCTTGGTCCGAGGCAATGAGCAGTTCTTC.

This clone was seen a few times. The V and J genes are TRBV2 and TRBJ1-4, with a tentative D call TRBD1 (6 bases). Germline V gene sequence: CDR1 SNHLY, CDR2 FYNNEI. The CDR3 is 11 residues long. Trimming took 7 bases from V and 10 from J, leaving 10 bases between them. The CDR3 DNA follows: TGTGCCAGCAAGGGGGTTGGAAAACTGTTTTTT. Translating gives CASKGVGKLFF.

The V and J genes are TRBV5-4 and TRBJ1-4; 7 nucleotides agree with TRBD1. The V gene end was trimmed by 2 bases and the J gene end by 8 bases; junction bases not matched to a gene: 6. The CDR3 has 14 residues. Germline V CDR1 and CDR2: SGHNT, YYREEE (reference sequence). In DNA form, the CDR3 reads TGTGCCAGCAGCTTCCTAGGGGGCGCCGAAAAACTGTTTTTT. Its protein product is CASSFLGGAEKLFF. Variable domain in full (rest from reference TRBV5-4 and TRBJ1-4): ETGVTQSPTHLIKTRGQQVTLRCSSQSGHNTVSWYQQALGQGPQFIFQYYREEENGRGNFPPRFSGLQFPNYSSELNVNALELDDSALYLCASSFLGGAEKLFFGSGTQLSVL.

The chain links TRBV15 to TRBJ2-7; tentative D call: TRBD1 (5 bases). Germline CDR1 is LNHNV and CDR2 is YYDKDF (reference sequence). The CDR3 length is 15 residues. V was cut by 0 bases and J by 6 bases, with 15 bases left in between. In DNA form, the CDR3 reads TGTGCCACCAGCAGAGAACGTCAGGGAAGGAGCGAGCAGTACTTC. Encoded protein: CATSRERQGRSEQYF.

This chain uses TRBV24-1 with TRBJ1-4; D is undetermined. V lost 7 bases to trimming and J lost 8 bases, with 10 bases between them. The germline V gene encodes CDR1 KGHDR and CDR2 SFDVKD. The CDR3 sequence is 12 residues long. The CDR3 reads CATSGRGEKLFF. The CDR3 region has the DNA TGTGCCACCAGCGGGAGAGGAGAAAAACTGTTTTTT.

This clone was counted only a few times. This rearrangement joins TRBV3-1 (or the pseudogene TRBV3-2) to TRBJ2-7; 10 bases are shared with TRBD2. With V trimmed by 5 bases and J by 7 bases, 8 bases remained unmatched. Germline loops: CDR1 LGHDT, CDR2 YNNKEL (reference sequence). This CDR3 is built from 14 residues. CDR3 DNA sequence: TGTGCCAGCAGCTCTCTAGCGGGAGTTAATGAGCAGTACTTC. It translates to CASSSLAGVNEQYF.

This clone was observed once. The chain has TRBV6-5 and TRBJ2-7, with D hard to call. The germline V gene encodes CDR1 MNHEY and CDR2 SVGAGI. CDR3 size: 14 residues. The V gene lost 9 bases and the J gene lost 0 bases, with 15 bases spanning the gap. This chain's CDR3 is CASCPSVPSYEQYF. The CDR3 coding sequence is TGTGCCAGTTGCCCATCGGTCCCCTCCTACGAGCAGTACTTC.

This clone was counted once. The chain uses TRBV2 and TRBJ1-5; 9 nucleotides align to TRBD1. Germline V gene lookup returns CDR1 SNHLY and CDR2 FYNNEI. V was clipped by 4 bases and J by 7 bases; unmatched bases: 14. This CDR3 has 17 residues. CDR3 sequence: CASSVPPGTGLGQPQHF. In DNA, the CDR3 is TGTGCCAGCAGTGTGCCCCCTGGGACAGGGCTTGGGCAGCCCCAGCATTTT. Full variable domain (remainder filled in from reference TRBV2 and TRBJ1-5): EPEVTQTPSHQVTQMGQEVILRCVPISNHLYFYWYRQILGQKVEFLVSFYNNEISEKSEIFDDQFSVERPDGSNFTLKIRSTKLEDSAMYFCASSVPPGTGLGQPQHFGDGTRLSIL.

V gene TRBV5-1 combines with J gene TRBJ1-1, with TRBD1 matching 9 bases. Germline lookup yields CDR1 SGHRS and CDR2 YFSETQ. The CDR3 has 15 amino acids. Unmatched junction bases numbered 11, after V lost 0 bases and J lost 11 bases. The CDR3 reads CASSLGGGQGGLAFF. The CDR3 DNA reads as TGCGCCAGCAGCTTGGGTGGGGGACAGGGAGGTTTGGCTTTCTTT.

This chain links TRBV28 with TRBJ1-6; the D gene is possibly TRBD1 (6 bases). Germline loops: CDR1 MDHEN, CDR2 SYDVKM. The length of the CDR3 is 15 residues. The ends were cut back, 6 bases at V and 2 bases at J, with 11 bases in the middle. CDR3 region: CASSQRGTYNSPLHF. The DNA of the CDR3 is TGTGCCAGCAGCCAAAGGGGGACCTATAATTCACCCCTCCACTTT.

This clone came up once. The chain employs TRBV11-2 and TRBJ2-7, with 12 bases aligning to TRBD2. The CDR3 has 15 residues. Germline CDR1 is SGHAT and CDR2 is FQNNGV. V was pared by 5 bases and J by 5 bases, with 7 bases of the junction left unmatched. Written as DNA, the CDR3 is TGTGCCAGCAGCCCCACTAGCGGGAGGAACCACGAGCAGTACTTC. Translation: CASSPTSGRNHEQYF.

This clone was counted a few times. The chain joins TRBV19 to TRBJ2-5; possible D gene TRBD2, 5 bases. The length of the CDR3 is 13 residues. Trimming shortened V by 6 bases and J by 8 bases, and 16 bases separated the two germline ends. Germline CDR1 LNHDA, CDR2 SQIVND (reference sequence). The CDR3 loop reads CASSGLASFTQYF. In DNA form, the CDR3 reads TGTGCCAGTAGCGGACTGGCGAGTTTTACCCAGTACTTC.

The genes are TRBV3-1 (or the pseudogene TRBV3-2) and TRBJ1-3; D gene ambiguous. V lost 1 base, J lost 1 base, and 8 bases lay in between. The CDR3 extends over 15 amino acids. Germline-derived CDR1 and CDR2 are LGHDT and YNNKEL (reference sequence). CDR3 amino acids: CASSQVQASGNTIYF. In DNA form, the CDR3 reads TGTGCCAGCAGCCAAGTCCAGGCTTCTGGAAACACCATATATTTT.

J is TRBJ2-7 and V is TRBV2; TRBD2 aligns across 8 bases. The J segment lost 4 bases and the V segment lost 8 bases, leaving 25 bases of the junction unmatched. This CDR3 has 19 amino acids. Germline lookup yields CDR1 SNHLY and CDR2 FYNNEI. CDR3 region: CASGDGGPKLAAIRYEQYF. The CDR3 DNA follows: TGTGCCAGCGGGGATGGTGGACCAAAACTAGCGGCGATCAGATACGAGCAGTACTTC.

This chain connects TRBV6-5 to TRBJ2-7; 8 bases align to TRBD1. With 0 bases clipped from V and 3 bases from J, the junction kept 1 base outside the gene matches. The CDR3 is 14 residues long. Germline V gene sequence: CDR1 MNHEY, CDR2 SVGAGI. CDR3 sequence (DNA): TGTGCCAGCAGTTACTCAACAGGGGGCTACGAGCAGTACTTC. This encodes CASSYSTGGYEQYF.

The chain joins TRBV2 to TRBJ2-2; a weak D match, TRBD2 (6 bases). This CDR3 spans 14 amino acids. Looked up from germline, CDR1 is SNHLY and CDR2 is FYNNEI. The V end lost 6 bases, the J end lost 6 bases, and 14 bases lay between the germline ends. The CDR3: CASSQEGRAGELFF. For the CDR3, the DNA is TGTGCCAGCAGCCAGGAGGGTAGGGCCGGGGAGCTGTTTTTT.

The gene calls are TRBV6-2 or TRBV6-3 and TRBJ2-1; perhaps TRBD2 as D (6 bases). The CDR3 totals 18 residues. CDR1 and CDR2 (germline): MNHEY, SVGEGT. The germline V and J ends were trimmed by 5 bases and 0 bases, with 20 bases remaining between them. DNA of the CDR3: TGTGCCAGCAGTCGTCCGCGGTGGGGGGAGAGCTCCTACAATGAGCAGTTCTTC. Protein product: CASSRPRWGESSYNEQFF.

The chain uses TRBV24-1 and TRBJ2-3; perhaps TRBD1 as D (6 bases). V lost 1 base and J 11 bases, leaving 15 bases between the germline ends. This CDR3 contains 14 residues. Germline V lookup: CDR1 KGHDR, CDR2 SFDVKD. CDR3 nucleotide sequence: TGTGCCACCAGTGATTTCCCCAGGGGTCAGGGGCAGTATTTT. Translating gives CATSDFPRGQGQYF.

The chain combines TRBV7-9 with TRBJ2-3; 7 bases match TRBD1. Germline CDR1 is SEHNR and CDR2 is FQNEAQ (reference sequence). This CDR3 spans 16 amino acids. Trimming cost V 6 bases and J 2 bases; bases outside gene matches: 11. DNA for the CDR3: TGTGCCAGCAGTTATACCGGGACAGCCAACACAGATACGCAGTATTTT. The encoded protein is CASSYTGTANTDTQYF.

This chain connects TRBV11-2 to TRBJ1-2, with a weak D call TRBD1 (5 bases). Per the germline V gene, CDR1 is SGHAT and CDR2 is FQNNGV. The CDR3 is 15 residues long. The V gene lost 4 bases and the J gene lost 2 bases, with 14 bases spanning the gap. This chain's CDR3 is CASSSGRGENYGYTF. CDR3 bases: TGTGCCAGCAGCTCCGGCCGGGGGGAAAACTATGGCTACACCTTC. The full variable domain, rest sourced from reference TRBV11-2 and TRBJ1-2, is EAGVAQSPRYKIIEKRQSVAFWCNPISGHATLYWYQQILGQGPKLLIQFQNNGVVDDSQLPKDRFSAERLKGVDSTLKIQPAKLEDSAVYLCASSSGRGENYGYTFGSGTRLTVV.

The chain joins TRBV19 to TRBJ2-3; TRBD2 matches at 8 bases. This CDR3 is built from 16 residues. CDR1 is LNHDA, CDR2 SQIVND, per germline (reference sequence). Losses at the gene ends were 3 bases for V and 4 bases for J; bases not matched to a gene: 9. The CDR3 DNA follows: TGTGCCAGTAGTATTAGTTTAGCGGGATCGGCAGATACGCAGTATTTT. This translates into CASSISLAGSADTQYF.

This chain connects TRBV5-1 to TRBJ2-1; 8 bases line up with TRBD1. The trim removed 4 bases at V and 4 bases at J, leaving 16 bases unmatched. Germline CDR1 is SGHRS and CDR2 is YFSETQ. The CDR3 is 18 amino acids. The CDR3 DNA reads as TGCGCCAGCAGCGCGGGGACAGGCCCGCTACTCAGTTACAATGAGCAGTTCTTC. It translates to CASSAGTGPLLSYNEQFF.

The chain employs TRBV9 and TRBJ2-1, with 12 positions matching TRBD2. This CDR3 contains 19 residues. Germline CDR1 is SGDLS and CDR2 is YYNGEE. V shed 4 bases and J 0 bases; nucleotides not matched to a gene: 11. The CDR3 loop reads CASSPQTGTSGYSYNEQFF. For the CDR3, the DNA is TGTGCCAGCAGCCCACAGACCGGGACTAGCGGGTACTCCTACAATGAGCAGTTCTTC.